A single sample is the source of the 24 T cell receptor beta chains below, sequenced in a study of post-analysis software for immune sequencing data. Study-wide findings and caveats: Controls showed lower frequencies than patients for five TRBV segments, and TRBV5-6, TRBV5-1 and TRBV20-1 were among these.

TCR beta cDNA libraries included unique molecular identifiers. TCRdb fed the PCR reads into MiXCR, producing one record per CDR3 protein. This table holds some 450,000 distinct CDR3 sequences, approximately 45% found once. These receptors are not linked to any known antigen. Specimen: blood. These receptors originate from a girl under 18 with multiple sclerosis.

The V and J genes are TRBV5-1 and TRBJ1-5, with D unclear. The length of the CDR3 is 13 residues. The V gene's germline CDR1 is SGHRS and CDR2 YFSETQ. Trimming took 2 bases from V and 3 from J, leaving 6 bases between them. CDR3 in DNA: TGCGCCAGCAGCTTCGGGCACAATCAGCCCCAGCATTTT. Its protein product is CASSFGHNQPQHF.

This chain uses TRBV7-2 with TRBJ2-3; weak D call: TRBD1 (5 bases). The CDR3 consists of 15 residues. The germline gives CDR1 SGHTA, CDR2 FQGNSA. Trimming cost V 3 bases and J 3 bases, with 13 bases left between them. The CDR3 protein is CASSFQGDGTDTQYF. In DNA, the CDR3 is TGTGCCAGCAGCTTTCAAGGGGATGGTACAGATACGCAGTATTTT.

The chain links TRBV28 to TRBJ2-3; TRBD1 matches at 7 bases. Germline V gene sequence: CDR1 MDHEN, CDR2 SYDVKM. With V trimmed by 6 bases and J by 5 bases, 11 bases remained unmatched. This CDR3 comprises 15 residues. The CDR3 nucleotides are TGTGCCAGCAGCCCCGGGACAGAGTTTAAAGATACGCAGTATTTT. Its protein is CASSPGTEFKDTQYF.

This chain links TRBV29-1 with TRBJ2-2; D possibly corresponds to TRBD2 (5 bases). Deletions cut 4 bases from V and 4 bases from J, with 19 bases between. This CDR3 contains 16 residues. The germline gives CDR1 SQVTM, CDR2 ANQGSEA. The CDR3, as DNA: TGCAGCGTTGGAGCCCGGGGTAGTGAGGGCACCGGGGAGCTGTTTTTT. It codes for CSVGARGSEGTGELFF.

The sample holds a few counts of this clonotype. The chain's CDR3 is CASKARTLQETQYF. For the CDR3, the DNA is TGCGCCAGCAAAGCCCGAACCCTTCAAGAGACCCAGTACTTC. This sequence joins TRBV5-1 and TRBJ2-5; D gene unclear. The germline CDR1 and CDR2 sequences are SGHRS and YFSETQ. CDR3 size: 14 residues. Trimming stripped 6 bases from V and 2 bases from J, with 14 bases between.

The table lists this clonotype with a few counts. The J gene is TRBJ2-5, the V gene TRBV14; D uncertain. With the DNA end fitting TRBJ2-7 better, the J assignment may be wrong. This CDR3 spans 16 amino acids. Looked up from germline, CDR1 is SGHDN and CDR2 is FVKESK. CDR3 region: CASSQVDYRRIHEQYF. The DNA for the CDR3 is TGTGCCAGCAGCCAAGTTGATTACAGAAGGATCCACGAGCAGTACTTC.

This clonotype has just a few counts. The V and J genes are TRBV11-2 and TRBJ2-7; TRBD2 might be the D (6 bases). The CDR3 extends over 15 amino acids. Germline V gene data show CDR1 as SGHAT and CDR2 as FQNNGV. With 5 bases removed from V and 0 bases from J, the gap between germline ends came to 14 bases. The CDR3 nucleotides read TGTGCCAGCAGCCCCCTAGCGATGAGCTCCTACGAGCAGTACTTC. Its translation is CASSPLAMSSYEQYF.

DNA for the CDR3: TGTGCCAGCAGCTTAGGGTCCCGGTGGGAGCAGTTCTTC. Protein sequence: CASSLGSRWEQFF. V usage is TRBV7-3 and J usage is TRBJ2-1; D gene ambiguous. Germline assignment: CDR1 SGHTA and CDR2 FQGTGA. The CDR3 runs 13 residues. V lost 2 bases and J lost 10, with 12 bases in between.

This sequence joins TRBV6-6 and TRBJ1-5; D gene ambiguous. CDR1 is MNHNY and CDR2 is SVGAGI in the germline V gene (reference sequence). The length of the CDR3 is 13 residues. Trimming cost V 2 bases and J 7 bases, with 9 bases left between them. The CDR3, as DNA: TGTGCCAGCAGTTACGACGCATACCAGCCCCAGCATTTT. Translation: CASSYDAYQPQHF.

The chain links TRBV15 to TRBJ2-5; 7 nucleotides align to TRBD2. CDR3 size: 15 residues. In germline, CDR1 is LNHNV, CDR2 YYDKDF (reference sequence). Trimming cost V 0 bases and J 5 bases; bases outside gene matches: 6. The CDR3 loop reads CATSREPGGFETQYF. In DNA form, the CDR3 reads TGTGCCACCAGCAGAGAACCCGGGGGGTTCGAGACCCAGTACTTC. The complete variable domain, with remaining parts taken from reference TRBV15 and TRBJ2-5, reads DAMVIQNPRYQVTQFGKPVTLSCSQTLNHNVMYWYQQKSSQAPKLLFHYYDKDFNNEADTPDNFQSRRPNTSFCFLDIRSPGLGDTAMYLCATSREPGGFETQYFGPGTRLLVL.

The chain combines TRBV20-1 with TRBJ2-1; maybe TRBD2 (5 bases). Trimming left V 0 bases short and J 8 bases short, with 14 bases between. In germline, CDR1 is DFQATT, CDR2 SNEGSKA (reference sequence). The CDR3 runs to 14 residues. CDR3 amino acids: CSARDDGVRDEQFF. For the CDR3, the DNA is TGCAGTGCTAGAGATGATGGAGTGAGGGATGAGCAGTTCTTC.

This chain links TRBV2 with TRBJ2-7, with a tentative D call TRBD1 (6 bases). This CDR3 contains 12 residues. Germline CDR1 is SNHLY and CDR2 is FYNNEI. Trimming stripped 6 bases from V and 6 bases from J, with 12 bases between. In DNA form, the CDR3 reads TGTGCCAGCAGCCAACAGGGAACCGAGCAGTACTTC. Encoded protein: CASSQQGTEQYF. Combining the CDR3 with reference TRBV2 and TRBJ2-7 gives the whole variable domain EPEVTQTPSHQVTQMGQEVILRCVPISNHLYFYWYRQILGQKVEFLVSFYNNEISEKSEIFDDQFSVERPDGSNFTLKIRSTKLEDSAMYFCASSQQGTEQYFGPGTRLTVT.

The rearrangement uses TRBV18 and TRBJ1-2; 8 bases align to TRBD1. In germline, CDR1 is KGHSH, CDR2 LQKENI. The CDR3 contains 14 residues. Trimming cost V 3 bases and J 3 bases; bases outside gene matches: 3. The CDR3 region is CASSPDREDYGYTF. The CDR3 coding sequence is TGTGCCAGCTCACCGGACAGGGAGGACTATGGCTACACCTTC.

The CDR3 sequence is CASSPELARGDTQYF. DNA of the CDR3: TGTGCCAGCAGCCCGGAGCTAGCGCGGGGAGATACGCAGTATTTT. The V call is TRBV7-2, the J call TRBJ2-3, with a weak D call TRBD2 (6 bases). CDR3 length equals 15 residues. V shed 5 bases and J shed 5 bases, with 17 bases lying between them. Germline V CDR1 and CDR2: SGHTA, FQGNSA. Combining the CDR3 with reference TRBV7-2 and TRBJ2-3 gives the whole variable domain GAGVSQSPSNKVTEKGKDVELRCDPISGHTALYWYRQSLGQGLEFLIYFQGNSAPDKSGLPSDRFSAERTGGSVSTLTIQRTQQEDSAVYLCASSPELARGDTQYFGPGTRLTVL.

The J gene is TRBJ2-5, the V gene TRBV20-1; 8 bases are a match to TRBD2. The CDR3 contains 15 residues. The V segment lost 3 bases and the J segment 3 bases; nucleotides outside the gene matches: 9. Germline CDR1 is DFQATT and CDR2 is SNEGSKA (reference sequence). This CDR3 is CSARGAGAPKETQYF. The CDR3 nucleotides are TGCAGTGCTAGGGGAGCGGGAGCGCCAAAAGAGACCCAGTACTTC.

This chain connects TRBV9 to TRBJ1-2; D gene ambiguous. CDR1 and CDR2 (germline): SGDLS, YYNGEE. V gave up 2 bases and J gave up 5 bases, with 7 bases separating them. The CDR3 totals 12 residues. CDR3: CASSVKGYGYTF. The CDR3 DNA reads TGTGCCAGCAGCGTTAAAGGGTATGGCTACACCTTC.

The V and J genes are TRBV7-8 and TRBJ2-7; a possible D gene is TRBD2 (6 bases). CDR1 is SGHVS and CDR2 is FQNEAQ in the germline V gene. The CDR3 covers 17 residues. V was cut by 3 bases and J by 0 bases, with 18 bases left in between. The DNA of the CDR3 is TGTGCCAGCAGCTTCCACCGAAAGATGACTAGCTCCTACGAGCAGTACTTC. Protein sequence: CASSFHRKMTSSYEQYF.

The chain combines TRBV7-9 with TRBJ2-1; 7 bases are a match to TRBD2. V shed 6 bases, J shed 8 bases, and the junction held 22 bases outside the gene matches. The germline gives CDR1 SEHNR, CDR2 FQNEAQ (reference sequence). The CDR3 length is 18 residues. The DNA for the CDR3 is TGTGCCAGCAGAGGAATCCTGGAGGCGGGAGCTATTTCCCATGAGCAGTTCTTC. This translates into CASRGILEAGAISHEQFF.

This clonotype was seen more than once but under ten times. This chain connects TRBV7-9 to TRBJ1-2, with no clear D. The CDR3 covers 11 residues. Per germline, CDR1 SEHNR and CDR2 FQNEAQ (reference sequence). The germline V and J ends were trimmed by 6 bases and 3 bases, with 5 bases remaining between them. CDR3 sequence (DNA): TGTGCCAGCAGTGGGGACTATGGCTACACCTTC. It is translated as CASSGDYGYTF.

The chain is built from TRBV3-1 and TRBJ1-1; unclear D gene. Trimming cost V 3 bases and J 7 bases, with 6 bases left between them. Germline V gene lookup returns CDR1 LGHDT and CDR2 YNNKEL (reference sequence). The CDR3 contains 11 residues. The CDR3: CASSHEHEAFF. DNA of the CDR3: TGTGCCAGCAGCCACGAACATGAAGCTTTCTTT.

The chain carries TRBV5-1 and TRBJ2-5, with D possibly matching TRBD1 (7 bases). This CDR3 comprises 16 residues. V was shortened by 4 bases and J by 4 bases, with 20 bases between the two germline ends. Germline V lookup: CDR1 SGHRS, CDR2 YFSETQ. The CDR3 loop is CASSHGTVNGGETQYF. CDR3 coding DNA: TGCGCCAGCAGCCATGGGACAGTCAACGGGGGAGAGACCCAGTACTTC.

V gene TRBV19 combines with J gene TRBJ2-1; 7 bases fit TRBD2. Germline CDR1 is LNHDA and CDR2 is SQIVND (reference sequence). The ends lost 6 bases at V and 6 bases at J; junction bases unmatched: 8. This CDR3 comprises 14 residues. This chain's CDR3 is CASRDAGGSNEQFF. The CDR3 DNA follows: TGTGCCAGTAGAGATGCCGGGGGGAGCAATGAGCAGTTCTTC. Variable domain in full (rest from reference TRBV19 and TRBJ2-1): DGGITQSPKYLFRKEGQNVTLSCEQNLNHDAMYWYRQDPGQGLRLIYYSQIVNDFQKGDIAEGYSVSREKKESFPLTVTSAQKNPTAFYLCASRDAGGSNEQFFGPGTRLTVL.

With regard to this clonotype: A junction boundary mismatches the germline segment, possibly from a read error. The chain uses TRBV7-9 and TRBJ2-2; 9 nucleotides line up with TRBD1. Germline V gene sequence: CDR1 SEHNR, CDR2 FQNEAQ (reference sequence). The CDR3 has 17 residues. CDR3 sequence (DNA): TGTTCCAGCAGCCATGGGGCGGACAGGGGGAACACCGGGGAGCTGTTTTTT. This encodes CSSSHGADRGNTGELFF.

CDR3 amino acids: CASSFKGETQYF. DNA for the CDR3: TGTGCCAGCAGCTTCAAAGGAGAGACCCAGTACTTC. V gene TRBV28 combines with J gene TRBJ2-5; D remains ambiguous. The germline V gene has CDR1 MDHEN and CDR2 SYDVKM. This CDR3 comprises 12 residues. Trimming removed 6 bases from V and 4 bases from J, with 9 bases in between.